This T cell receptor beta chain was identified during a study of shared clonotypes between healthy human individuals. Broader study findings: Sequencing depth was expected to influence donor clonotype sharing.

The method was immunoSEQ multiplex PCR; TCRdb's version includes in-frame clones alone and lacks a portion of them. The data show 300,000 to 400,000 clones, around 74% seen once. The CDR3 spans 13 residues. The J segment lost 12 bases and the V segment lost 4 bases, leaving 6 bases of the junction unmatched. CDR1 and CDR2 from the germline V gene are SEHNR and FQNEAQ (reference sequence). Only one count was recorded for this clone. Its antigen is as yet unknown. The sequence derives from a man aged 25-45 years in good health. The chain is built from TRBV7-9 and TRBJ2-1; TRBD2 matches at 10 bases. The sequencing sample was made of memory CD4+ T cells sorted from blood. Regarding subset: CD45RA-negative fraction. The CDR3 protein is CASSSPGLARQFF. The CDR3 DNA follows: TGTGCCAGCAGCTCTCCGGGACTAGCGCGGCAGTTCTTC.